What follows are 27 T cell receptor beta chains derived from one specimen sequenced in a study of blood T cell repertoires in COVID-19. The assay was immunoSEQ multiplex PCR, and TCRdb's table has in-frame clones only and misses some. The data contain tens of thousands of clones, around 90% of them singletons. The sample consisted of peripheral blood. These receptor sequences come from a man in his sixties or seventies with acute or convalescent COVID-19.

This clone appeared once. The chain carries TRBV30 and TRBJ1-2; the match to TRBD1 covers 8 bases. The CDR3 has 12 residues. Germline assignment: CDR1 GTSNPN and CDR2 SVGIG (reference sequence). V lost 2 bases to trimming and J lost 10 bases; unmatched junction nucleotides: 6. The CDR3 region is CAWSPGQGFYTF. The CDR3 DNA sequence: TGTGCCTGGAGTCCCGGACAGGGATTCTACACCTTC.

CDR3 bases: TGTGCCAGCACCTCCCCGGTGACAGATACGCAGTATTTT. It specifies CASTSPVTDTQYF. This chain uses TRBV28 with TRBJ2-3; D remains ambiguous. With 7 bases removed from V and 3 bases from J, the gap between germline ends came to 11 bases. Germline CDR1 and CDR2: MDHEN and SYDVKM. CDR3 length equals 13 residues. The full variable domain, completed using reference TRBV28 and TRBJ2-3, is DVKVTQSSRYLVKRTGEKVFLECVQDMDHENMFWYRQDPGLGLRLIYFSYDVKMKEKGDIPEGYSVSREKKERFSLILESASTNQTSMYLCASTSPVTDTQYFGPGTRLTVL.

The V call is TRBV6-6, the J call TRBJ2-2; the match to TRBD1 covers 11 bases. CDR1 and CDR2 from the germline V gene are MNHNY and SVGAGI (reference sequence). There are 15 residues in the CDR3. Trimming cost V 8 bases and J 3 bases; bases outside gene matches: 5. As DNA, the CDR3 is TGTGCCAGCGGGGGGACAGGGGGTGACACCGGGGAGCTGTTTTTT. Amino acids: CASGGTGGDTGELFF.

This chain links TRBV24-1 with TRBJ2-3, with 9 bases fitting TRBD1. CDR1 and CDR2 (germline): KGHDR, SFDVKD. The CDR3 covers 16 residues. The ends lost 5 bases at V and 0 bases at J; junction bases unmatched: 5. CDR3 DNA sequence: TGTGCCACCAGTGGAACCGGGACAGGGAGCACAGATACGCAGTATTTT. It yields the protein CATSGTGTGSTDTQYF.

J is TRBJ2-3 and V is TRBV12-5; 8 bases line up with TRBD2. Germline-derived CDR1 and CDR2 are LGHNT and FRNRAP. The CDR3 is 17 residues long. The ends lost 6 bases at V and 2 bases at J; junction bases unmatched: 13. CDR3 DNA sequence: TGTGCTAGTGGCTCACCGACGCGGGAGGCCTCCACAGATACGCAGTATTTT. The encoded protein is CASGSPTREASTDTQYF.

This clone was seen more than once but under ten times. The CDR3 DNA reads as TGTGCCAGCAGCTTAGGACAGGGGGCTTTTTACGAGCAGTACTTC. Protein: CASSLGQGAFYEQYF. V is TRBV7-9 and J is TRBJ2-7; 10 bases match TRBD1. Looked up from germline, CDR1 is SEHNR and CDR2 is FQNEAQ (reference sequence). The V gene end was trimmed by 1 base and the J gene end by 4 bases; junction bases not matched to a gene: 4. The CDR3 is 15 amino acids.

This rearrangement joins TRBV3-1 (or the pseudogene TRBV3-2) to TRBJ1-2, with a weak D call TRBD1 (5 bases). Germline V lookup: CDR1 LGHDT, CDR2 YNNKEL (reference sequence). The CDR3 totals 15 residues. Deletions cut 4 bases from V and 7 bases from J, with 19 bases between. The CDR3 sequence is CASSRGDTGVFGYTF. The CDR3 nucleotides are TGTGCCAGCAGCCGGGGGGATACGGGGGTATTTGGCTACACCTTC.

J is TRBJ1-2 and V is TRBV12-3 or TRBV12-4; 8 nucleotides line up with TRBD1. The J segment lost 6 bases and the V segment lost 5 bases, leaving 2 bases of the junction unmatched. CDR3 length: 12 amino acids. The chain's CDR3 is CASSPDRDGYTF. The CDR3 nucleotides are TGTGCCAGCAGTCCGGACAGGGATGGCTACACCTTC.

The V call is TRBV11-2, the J call TRBJ2-5; 8 nucleotides agree with TRBD2. The CDR3 contains 12 residues. Germline CDR1 SGHAT, CDR2 FQNNGV. J was trimmed by 5 bases and V by 8 bases; bases with no gene match: 4. In DNA, the CDR3 is TGTGCCAGCTCGGGGGGGGGTGAGACCCAGTACTTC. It codes for CASSGGGETQYF.

The gene calls are TRBV9 and TRBJ2-2; 10 nucleotides agree with TRBD1. CDR3 length: 15 amino acids. Germline lookup yields CDR1 SGDLS and CDR2 YYNGEE. Trimming at V came to 4 bases and at J to 7 bases, leaving 7 bases not matched to a gene. In DNA form, the CDR3 reads TGTGCCAGCAGCCCCCGGACAGGGGGAGACGGGGAGCTGTTTTTT. As protein: CASSPRTGGDGELFF.

In its sample, this clone was seen a few times. The chain combines TRBV7-9 with TRBJ1-2; D is undetermined. Deletions cut 6 bases from V and 3 bases from J, with 17 bases between. Germline-derived CDR1 and CDR2 are SEHNR and FQNEAQ (reference sequence). The CDR3 runs 15 residues. CDR3 coding DNA: TGTGCCAGCAGGACCACTCGGAGGGCGGACTATGGCTACACCTTC. This translates into CASRTTRRADYGYTF.

V gene TRBV11-3 combines with J gene TRBJ2-5; 7 bases are a match to TRBD1. With V trimmed by 1 base and J by 5 bases, 7 bases remained unmatched. The CDR3 has 15 residues. Germline assignment: CDR1 SGHNT and CDR2 YENEEA. For the CDR3, the DNA is TGTGCCAGCAGCTTAGGAACCACAGGGGAGGAGACCCAGTACTTC. The encoded protein is CASSLGTTGEETQYF.

This chain uses TRBV7-9 with TRBJ1-2, with TRBD1 as a possible D gene (6 bases). The CDR3 is 15 residues long. In germline, CDR1 is SEHNR, CDR2 FQNEAQ (reference sequence). The ends were cut back, 1 base at V and 8 bases at J, with 17 bases in the middle. CDR3: CASSLVVEPTGGYTF. The DNA of the CDR3 is TGTGCCAGCAGCTTAGTAGTCGAACCTACAGGGGGCTACACCTTC.

The chain links TRBV18 to TRBJ1-2; 9 bases map to TRBD1. The germline CDR1 and CDR2 sequences are KGHSH and LQKENI. The CDR3 covers 14 residues. J was trimmed by 8 bases and V by 6 bases; bases with no gene match: 10. In DNA, the CDR3 is TGTGCCAGCTCGCCGGGACAGGGCCGCGGCGGCTACACCTTC. Translating it yields CASSPGQGRGGYTF.

The chain is built from TRBV3-1 (or the pseudogene TRBV3-2) and TRBJ2-5; 11 bases match TRBD2. V shed 7 bases, J shed 6 bases, and the junction held 7 bases outside the gene matches. CDR3 size: 14 residues. CDR1 LGHDT and CDR2 YNNKEL come from the germline V gene (reference sequence). CDR3 DNA sequence: TGTGCCAGCACCACCGGGACTAGCGGCAAGACCCAGTACTTC. This sequence encodes CASTTGTSGKTQYF.

J is TRBJ2-2 and V is TRBV29-1; possibly TRBD2 for D (6 bases). V was trimmed by 4 bases and J by 7 bases, leaving 16 bases between them. Germline V gives CDR1 SQVTM, CDR2 ANQGSEA. The CDR3 runs 14 residues. The CDR3 region has the DNA TGCAGCGTTGTTAGCAGGAGGGCGGGCGGGGAGCTGTTTTTT. Amino acid sequence: CSVVSRRAGGELFF.

The V call is TRBV7-2, the J call TRBJ1-2; 8 nucleotides align to TRBD1. The V segment lost 5 bases and the J segment 6 bases; nucleotides outside the gene matches: 8. CDR3 size: 14 residues. Germline V lookup: CDR1 SGHTA, CDR2 FQGNSA. For the CDR3, the DNA is TGTGCCAGCAGCGCCCCAGGGGGCGCGCATGGCTACACCTTC. It codes for CASSAPGGAHGYTF. Drawing the rest from reference TRBV7-2 and TRBJ1-2, the complete variable domain is GAGVSQSPSNKVTEKGKDVELRCDPISGHTALYWYRQSLGQGLEFLIYFQGNSAPDKSGLPSDRFSAERTGGSVSTLTIQRTQQEDSAVYLCASSAPGGAHGYTFGSGTRLTVV.

The CDR3 protein is CASSPGTYNEQFF. CDR3 bases: TGTGCCAGCTCACCCGGGACTTACAATGAGCAGTTCTTC. The genes are TRBV18 and TRBJ2-1; a weak D match, TRBD2 (6 bases). The CDR3 is made up of 13 amino acids. Germline V gene sequence: CDR1 KGHSH, CDR2 LQKENI. Trimming took off 3 bases at V and 4 bases at J, with 7 bases between the two ends.

J is TRBJ2-2 and V is TRBV4-1, with 12 bases fitting TRBD2. V lost 1 base, J lost 5 bases, and 8 bases stayed unmatched. The germline V gene encodes CDR1 MGHRA and CDR2 YSYEKL. The CDR3 runs to 18 residues. The CDR3 here is CASSQVPSGGAETGELFF. As DNA, the CDR3 is TGCGCCAGCAGCCAAGTGCCTAGCGGGGGGGCCGAAACCGGGGAGCTGTTTTTT.

The chain joins TRBV27 to TRBJ2-7, with 8 bases fitting TRBD2. V gave up 7 bases and J gave up 3 bases; unmatched junction bases: 11. The CDR3 is 15 amino acids. Germline CDR1 and CDR2: MNHEY and SMNVEV (reference sequence). CDR3 nucleotides: TGTGCCAGCATCTTAAAGGCGCTAGCGGGCTACGAGCAGTACTTC. Translated, it gives CASILKALAGYEQYF.

The genes are TRBV7-6 and TRBJ2-3, with 12 bases fitting TRBD2. J was trimmed by 6 bases and V by 4 bases; bases with no gene match: 8. CDR1 and CDR2 from the germline V gene are SGHVS and FNYEAQ. The CDR3 length is 16 residues. The CDR3 loop reads CASSWASGGARDTQYF. The CDR3 nucleotides read TGTGCCAGCAGCTGGGCTAGCGGGGGGGCCCGTGATACGCAGTATTTT. Together with reference TRBV7-6 and TRBJ2-3, the CDR3 gives the full variable domain: GAGVSQSPRYKVTKRGQDVALRCDPISGHVSLYWYRQALGQGPEFLTYFNYEAQQDKSGLPNDRFSAERPEGSISTLTIQRTEQRDSAMYRCASSWASGGARDTQYFGPGTRLTVL.

Comment on this clone: Germline is not matched at one junction end, which may reflect a read error. This sequence joins TRBV7-7 and TRBJ2-1; the D gene is possibly TRBD1 (6 bases). The CDR3 has 15 residues. Germline V CDR1 and CDR2: SSHAT, FNYEAQ (reference sequence). The chain's CDR3 is CASSLSGQTYNEQFF. Here the CDR3 DNA reads TGTGCTAGCAGCTTATCAGGACAGACCTACAATGAGCAGTTCTTC.

The chain recombines TRBV10-1 with TRBJ2-1; 12 nucleotides match TRBD2. Germline V lookup: CDR1 WNHNN, CDR2 SYGVQD (reference sequence). V gave up 4 bases and J gave up 4 bases; unmatched junction bases: 5. CDR3 length: 16 residues. In DNA, the CDR3 is TGCGCCAGCAGTGGGCTAGCGGGGGGGCTTTACAATGAGCAGTTCTTC. Protein sequence: CASSGLAGGLYNEQFF.

The chain combines TRBV15 with TRBJ1-4, with D perhaps matching TRBD1 (6 bases). Per germline, CDR1 LNHNV and CDR2 YYDKDF (reference sequence). This CDR3 is 14 amino acids long. V shed 1 base and J shed 6 bases, with 9 bases lying between them. This CDR3 reads CATSRAGGDEKLFF. The CDR3 nucleotides read TGTGCCACCAGCAGAGCTGGGGGCGATGAAAAACTGTTTTTT.

This CDR3 is CASSESERGTDTQYF. The DNA for the CDR3 is TGCGCCAGCAGTGAGTCGGAGCGGGGCACAGATACGCAGTATTTT. This chain connects TRBV10-2 to TRBJ2-3, with a possible D match to TRBD2 (6 bases). CDR1 WSHSY and CDR2 SAAADI come from the germline V gene. The ends were cut back, 0 bases at V and 1 base at J, with 8 bases in the middle. The CDR3 sequence is 15 residues long.

The V and J genes are TRBV9 and TRBJ1-2, with 8 bases lining up with TRBD1. The V segment lost 3 bases and the J segment 4 bases; nucleotides outside the gene matches: 8. CDR3 length: 15 amino acids. CDR1 is SGDLS and CDR2 is YYNGEE in the germline V gene. This CDR3 is CASSDGRGRGYGYTF. The CDR3 region has the DNA TGTGCCAGCAGCGACGGCAGGGGGCGCGGCTATGGCTACACCTTC.

The J gene is TRBJ1-2, the V gene TRBV6-6; possibly TRBD1 for D (5 bases). The V and J ends lost 6 bases and 6 bases respectively, with 14 bases between them. The CDR3 covers 13 residues. Germline V gives CDR1 MNHNY, CDR2 SVGAGI (reference sequence). CDR3 in DNA: TGTGCCAGCAGGGGGCAGCTTGGAAATGGCTACACCTTC. It encodes CASRGQLGNGYTF.